A single sample gave rise to the 8 T cell receptor beta chains below, sequenced in a study of response to subunit inactivated influenza vaccine. TCRdb itself ran the RT-PCR reads through MiXCR, one entry per CDR3 protein. Of approximately 500,000 distinct CDR3 sequences in the sample, 20% to 25% are singletons; the top ten hold 2.5% to 3%. These sequences were also reported in another study, on T cells expressing NK-cell markers. As that report states: UMI-tagged 5'RACE template switching yielded the TCR beta cDNA.

Here the sequenced sample was CD4+ T cells sorted from PBMCs, taken 12 days after vaccination. Every receptor here comes from a man aged 45-60 years who received an inactivated influenza vaccine.

This clonotype was observed at least ten times. The V gene is TRBV20-1, the J gene TRBJ2-3, with D perhaps given as TRBD1 or TRBD2 (5 bases each). The V end lost 1 base, the J end lost 0 bases, and 11 bases lay between the germline ends. The CDR3 spans 15 residues. The V gene's germline CDR1 is DFQATT and CDR2 SNEGSKA (reference sequence). The CDR3 protein is CSARGGYTSTDTQYF. The DNA of the CDR3 is TGCAGTGCTAGAGGGGGGTATACTAGCACAGATACGCAGTATTTT.

This clonotype was detected a few times. J is TRBJ2-3 and V is TRBV5-4; no clear D. Germline CDR1 is SGHNT and CDR2 is YYREEE (reference sequence). The length of the CDR3 is 13 residues. The V end was cut by 0 bases, the J end by 4 bases, with 6 bases between. CDR3: CASSLDSSDTQYF. DNA of the CDR3: TGTGCCAGCAGCTTGGATAGCTCAGATACGCAGTATTTT.

This clonotype has at least ten counts. This chain connects TRBV6-5 to TRBJ1-1; TRBD1 is a possible D gene (6 bases). This CDR3 is 16 amino acids long. Trimming took 4 bases from V and 8 from J, leaving 23 bases between them. Germline V gene lookup returns CDR1 MNHEY and CDR2 SVGAGI. CDR3 sequence reads: CASSSGDTRGMEEAFF. CDR3 nucleotides: TGTGCCAGCAGTTCAGGCGACACGAGGGGGATGGAAGAAGCTTTCTTT.

The rearrangement links TRBV15 to TRBJ2-5; the match to TRBD2 covers 8 bases. Per the germline V gene, CDR1 is LNHNV and CDR2 is YYDKDF (reference sequence). The J segment lost 8 bases and the V segment lost 7 bases, leaving 15 bases of the junction unmatched. The CDR3 runs to 15 residues. The CDR3 loop reads CATKTGGVRHATQYF. The CDR3 DNA follows: TGTGCCACCAAAACCGGGGGGGTCAGGCACGCCACCCAGTACTTC. Full variable domain (missing parts from reference TRBV15 and TRBJ2-5): DAMVIQNPRYQVTQFGKPVTLSCSQTLNHNVMYWYQQKSSQAPKLLFHYYDKDFNNEADTPDNFQSRRPNTSFCFLDIRSPGLGDTAMYLCATKTGGVRHATQYFGPGTRLLVL.

The CDR3 spells CASSYSGQPGKEQFF. The DNA for the CDR3 is TGTGCCAGCAGTTACTCGGGACAGCCAGGGAAGGAGCAGTTCTTC. V and J are TRBV12-3 or TRBV12-4 and TRBJ2-1; 7 bases line up with TRBD1. The J segment lost 10 bases and the V segment lost 4 bases, leaving 13 bases of the junction unmatched. The length of the CDR3 is 15 residues.

This clonotype was counted only a few times. V gene TRBV7-2 combines with J gene TRBJ2-5; 10 nucleotides agree with TRBD1. The CDR3 sequence is 17 residues long. Germline assignment: CDR1 SGHTA and CDR2 FQGNSA. With V trimmed by 5 bases and J by 2 bases, 11 bases remained unmatched. Written as DNA, the CDR3 is TGTGCCAGCAGCCCTCGTCCGGGACAGGGGTTGCAAGAGACCCAGTACTTC. Amino acid sequence: CASSPRPGQGLQETQYF.

The V call is TRBV4-1, the J call TRBJ1-6, with TRBD1 identical over 7 bases. V lost 0 bases and J lost 8; bases outside the gene matches: 4. The CDR3 is 15 amino acids. Germline values: CDR1 MGHRA, CDR2 YSYEKL. CDR3 sequence: CASSQDDREDSPLHF. The CDR3 DNA is TGCGCCAGCAGCCAAGATGACAGGGAGGATTCACCCCTCCACTTT.

V gene TRBV27 combines with J gene TRBJ1-6; 7 bases fit TRBD1. The CDR3 spans 14 residues. Germline loops: CDR1 MNHEY, CDR2 SMNVEV (reference sequence). After removal of 6 bases from V and 8 bases from J, the junction contained 7 bases not matched to a gene. The CDR3 DNA reads TGTGCCAGCAGATTGACAGGGCTGGATTCACCCCTCCACTTT. This encodes CASRLTGLDSPLHF.